Listed here are 20 T cell receptor beta chains from one sample, sequenced in a study of identical twins. TCRdb independently ran MiXCR on the 5' RACE reads; one entry per CDR3 protein. The sample yields approximately 500,000 distinct CDR3 sequences, over 12% seen once. This sample was also put to use in a study of yellow fever vaccine responses in identical twins.

Sequenced: CD4+ T cells sorted from blood. All receptors derive from a woman under 30 in good health.

This clonotype was seen once. This sequence joins TRBV6-2 or TRBV6-3 and TRBJ2-5; D gene uncertain. The germline gives CDR1 MNHEY, CDR2 SVGEGT. This CDR3 region has 15 residues. The V and J ends lost 7 bases and 2 bases respectively, with 17 bases between them. This chain's CDR3 is CASTPSGYPQETQYF. In nucleotides, the CDR3 is TGTGCCAGCACTCCAAGTGGATACCCTCAAGAGACCCAGTACTTC.

The V gene is TRBV29-1, the J gene TRBJ1-1; D unclear. V was clipped by 5 bases and J by 1 base, with 5 bases between them. The CDR3 has 11 amino acids. The germline V gene encodes CDR1 SQVTM and CDR2 ANQGSEA. The CDR3 bases are TGCAGCGTTAGAAGGAACACTGAAGCTTTCTTT. Its protein product is CSVRRNTEAFF.

This clonotype was seen only once. The V gene is TRBV7-9, the J gene TRBJ2-7, with D tentatively TRBD1 (6 bases). Germline V gene sequence: CDR1 SEHNR, CDR2 FQNEAQ (reference sequence). The ends were cut back, 7 bases at V and 7 bases at J, with 14 bases in the middle. This CDR3 region has 12 residues. The CDR3 DNA is TGTGCCAGCAACCAAGGGGGTTTAGAGCAGTACTTC. Translated, it gives CASNQGGLEQYF.

This chain uses TRBV6-5 with TRBJ2-3; no clear D. Germline V gene data show CDR1 as MNHEY and CDR2 as SVGAGI. Deletions cut 3 bases from V and 1 base from J, with 11 bases between. The CDR3 sequence is 15 residues long. Here the CDR3 reads CASSYADLGTDTQYF. The CDR3 nucleotides are TGTGCCAGCAGTTATGCCGACTTGGGCACAGATACGCAGTATTTT.

This clonotype was seen a few times. The gene calls are TRBV25-1 and TRBJ2-2, with 8 bases that match TRBD2. V gave up 0 bases and J gave up 7 bases; unmatched junction bases: 7. Germline values: CDR1 MGHDK, CDR2 SYGVNS. The CDR3 runs to 16 residues. The CDR3 loop is CASSEYPGGQGGELFF. CDR3 coding DNA: TGTGCCAGCAGTGAATACCCGGGGGGGCAAGGCGGGGAGCTGTTTTTT.

The gene calls are TRBV12-3 or TRBV12-4 and TRBJ2-2; 9 bases fit TRBD1. This CDR3 region has 15 residues. V shed 6 bases, J shed 4 bases, and the junction held 6 bases outside the gene matches. The chain's CDR3 is CASRMRTGVTGELFF. The CDR3 DNA reads as TGTGCCAGCAGGATGAGGACAGGGGTCACCGGGGAGCTGTTTTTT.

This clonotype was seen a few times. The J gene is TRBJ2-3, the V gene TRBV5-1, with D perhaps TRBD1 (6 bases). The CDR3 loop spans 16 amino acids. The germline V gene encodes CDR1 SGHRS and CDR2 YFSETQ. Trimming removed 6 bases at V and 1 base at J, with 18 bases between. CDR3 nucleotides: TGCGCCAGCACCCTGGGGGCAGGTTCGGGCACAGATACGCAGTATTTT. Translated: CASTLGAGSGTDTQYF.

This clonotype showed up many times. This chain uses TRBV3-1 with TRBJ2-7, with unresolved D. V was clipped by 2 bases and J by 5 bases, with 4 bases between them. Germline CDR1 LGHDT, CDR2 YNNKEL (reference sequence). The CDR3 has 11 residues. CDR3 protein: CASSQIDEQYF. CDR3 in DNA: TGTGCCAGCAGCCAAATCGACGAGCAGTACTTC.

The chain carries TRBV27 and TRBJ1-2; D is unresolved. Trimming took 2 bases from V and 0 from J, leaving 4 bases between them. The CDR3 runs to 13 residues. Germline CDR1 and CDR2: MNHEY and SMNVEV (reference sequence). The CDR3 loop is CASSLRPNYGYTF. The CDR3 nucleotides read TGTGCCAGCAGTTTACGTCCTAACTATGGCTACACCTTC.

The CDR3 DNA reads TGTGCCAGCACGGAAGCCGGGAGGAGGCCCGGGGAGCTGTTTTTT. It encodes CASTEAGRRPGELFF. This sequence joins TRBV2 and TRBJ2-2; 7 positions agree with TRBD2. The V gene end was trimmed by 7 bases and the J gene end by 6 bases; junction bases not matched to a gene: 11. Germline CDR1 SNHLY, CDR2 FYNNEI. The CDR3 runs 15 residues.

This clonotype was counted between two and nine times. CDR3 residues: CSARGVRGTGELFF. The CDR3 nucleotides are TGCAGTGCTAGAGGGGTCCGGGGCACCGGGGAGCTGTTTTTT. The gene calls are TRBV20-1 and TRBJ2-2, with D possibly matching TRBD2 (5 bases). The CDR3 runs 14 residues. CDR1 DFQATT and CDR2 SNEGSKA come from the germline V gene (reference sequence). V lost 1 base to trimming and J lost 4 bases, with 10 bases between them.

This chain links TRBV12-3 or TRBV12-4 with TRBJ2-1, with 11 bases aligning to TRBD2. The CDR3 is 19 amino acids. V dropped 2 bases and J dropped 0; count of bases not matched to a gene: 9. The CDR3 loop reads CASSLSPGLAGSSYNEQFF. CDR3 sequence (DNA): TGTGCCAGCAGTTTATCCCCCGGACTAGCGGGTAGCTCCTACAATGAGCAGTTCTTC.

The chain has TRBV7-3 and TRBJ2-7; D remains ambiguous. CDR1 and CDR2 from the germline V gene are SGHTA and FQGTGA. The CDR3 has 13 residues. Trimming stripped 2 bases from V and 3 bases from J, with 8 bases between. The CDR3 protein is CASSLEKGYEQYF. CDR3 DNA: TGTGCCAGCAGCTTAGAGAAGGGCTACGAGCAGTACTTC. Full variable domain (rest looked up from reference TRBV7-3 and TRBJ2-7): GAGVSQTPSNKVTEKGKYVELRCDPISGHTALYWYRQSLGQGPEFLIYFQGTGAADDSGLPNDRFFAVRPEGSVSTLKIQRTERGDSAVYLCASSLEKGYEQYFGPGTRLTVT.

The chain carries TRBV15 and TRBJ2-7; TRBD2 aligns across 11 bases. CDR1 and CDR2 (germline): LNHNV, YYDKDF (reference sequence). The CDR3 contains 14 residues. The V gene end was trimmed by 8 bases and the J gene end by 7 bases; junction bases not matched to a gene: 10. CDR3 region: CATQPTSGTGEQYF. The CDR3 coding sequence is TGTGCCACCCAACCGACTAGCGGGACTGGAGAGCAGTACTTC.

The sample holds a few counts of this clonotype. The chain employs TRBV10-3 and TRBJ2-1, with 12 bases matching TRBD2. The trim removed 6 bases at V and 5 bases at J, leaving 8 bases unmatched. The length of the CDR3 is 16 residues. Germline CDR1 and CDR2: ENHRY and SYGVKD. The CDR3 DNA follows: TGTGCCATCAGCGCCCGGACTAGCGGGAAAAACAATGAGCAGTTCTTC. Its protein product is CAISARTSGKNNEQFF.

This clonotype appeared a few times. The chain links TRBV5-1 to TRBJ2-1, with D tentatively TRBD2 (5 bases). The V gene lost 4 bases and the J gene lost 0 bases, with 14 bases spanning the gap. The CDR3 sequence is 16 residues long. CDR1 is SGHRS, CDR2 YFSETQ, per germline. CDR3 coding DNA: TGCGCCAGCAGCATCCCGGGAAGCAGCTCCTACAATGAGCAGTTCTTC. Translated: CASSIPGSSSYNEQFF.

As for this clonotype: One end of the junction varies from germline; a read error may be responsible. The V call is TRBV7-8, the J call TRBJ1-4, with D hard to call. Germline-derived CDR1 and CDR2 are SGHVS and FQNEAQ. This CDR3 spans 15 amino acids. This chain's CDR3 is CASSPLGVWGEKLFF. The DNA for the CDR3 is TGCGCCAGCAGCCCGCTTGGAGTGTGGGGTGAAAAACTGTTTTTT.

This clonotype was found a few times. The V gene is TRBV10-3, the J gene TRBJ2-1; 14 positions agree with TRBD2. Germline V CDR1 and CDR2: ENHRY, SYGVKD. V trimming: 6 bases; J trimming: 0 bases; junction bases outside the gene matches: 1. This CDR3 comprises 16 residues. CDR3 protein: CAIRGTSGSSYNEQFF. Written as DNA, the CDR3 is TGTGCCATCAGGGGGACTAGCGGGAGCTCCTACAATGAGCAGTTCTTC.

This clonotype was recorded a few times. This sequence joins TRBV5-6 and TRBJ2-1; D is possibly TRBD1 (6 bases). Trimming stripped 2 bases from V and 5 bases from J, with 17 bases between. The CDR3 contains 16 residues. CDR1 is SGHDT, CDR2 YYEEEE, per germline. CDR3 nucleotides: TGTGCCAGCAGCTTTACGTACTGGACAGAACACAATGAGCAGTTCTTC. Amino acids: CASSFTYWTEHNEQFF.

The chain couples TRBV11-3 to TRBJ2-2, with D tentatively TRBD1 or TRBD2 (5 bases each). V was cut by 5 bases and J by 0 bases, with 13 bases left in between. This CDR3 is built from 16 residues. Germline CDR1 reads SGHNT; CDR2 reads YENEEA. The CDR3 sequence is CASSHAGTSNTGELFF. CDR3 nucleotide sequence: TGTGCCAGCAGCCACGCCGGGACCTCGAACACCGGGGAGCTGTTTTTT.